This T cell receptor (beta chain) was sequenced in a study of Ad26.COV2.S vaccination and SARS-CoV-2 variants. Study overall: Ad26.COV2.S was injected intramuscularly once or twice, 56 days apart. Study-level points and caveats: Spike-specific CD8+ and CD4+ T cell responses reportedly showed substantial breadth after vaccination.

CDR3 size: 19 residues. Germline V gives CDR1 MNHNS, CDR2 SASEGT. V was clipped by 1 base and J by 7 bases, with 26 bases between them. The treatment: about 20 received Ad26.COV2.S at low or high dose, single or two shots; about 5 received placebo; per-sample allocation not given. Day 63 after the first injection of vaccine or placebo was the sampling time. This table comes from immunoSEQ multiplex PCR, and its TCRdb copy is limited to in-frame clones, with some not included. The sample has approximately 350,000 clones, under 90% seen once. Turning to this clone: Its antigen is as yet unknown.

The TCR originated in a person aged 18-60 years who received the Ad26.COV2.S COVID-19 vaccine or a placebo. Sequences were derived from peripheral blood, sampled in a trial of Ad26.COV2.S vaccine versus placebo. This chain joins TRBV6-1 and TRBJ1-5, with D maybe TRBD1 (5 bases). The CDR3: CASSEEDRGLGGFGQPQHF. The CDR3 DNA reads as TGTGCCAGCAGTGAAGAAGACAGAGGGCTGGGAGGCTTTGGACAGCCCCAGCATTTT.